Following are 21 T cell receptor beta chains from one sample sequenced in a study of T-cell reconstitution after alpha-beta-depleted transplantation in children. General study points: A year post-transplant, T-cell counts and diversity derived mostly from newly produced T cells.

Their antigens are not known. Unique molecular identifiers were incorporated during preparation of the TCRbeta library. Via MiXCR, TCRdb re-called the PCR reads, giving one row per CDR3 protein. The data contain about 300,000 distinct CDR3 sequences, 6.5% to 9% of them singletons. Sequencing used peripheral blood, obtained 360 days after TCRalphabeta/CD19-depleted stem cell transplant. These receptors all stem from a female patient aged 2-15 years who had a stem cell transplant for Fanconi anemia, so the T cells may come from the graft donor.

This clonotype was found many times. The V and J genes are TRBV12-3 or TRBV12-4 and TRBJ1-2; 10 bases map to TRBD1. CDR3 length equals 15 residues. J lost 6 bases, V lost 5 bases, and 9 bases had no gene match. CDR3 residues: CASSQLGTGVNGYTF. CDR3 DNA: TGTGCCAGCAGTCAATTGGGGACAGGGGTAAATGGCTACACCTTC.

In this sample, this clonotype turned up many times. The V and J genes are TRBV10-3 and TRBJ2-3; D is possibly TRBD1 (5 bases). The CDR3 totals 19 residues. Germline CDR1 ENHRY, CDR2 SYGVKD. V gave up 3 bases and J gave up 2 bases, with 24 bases separating them. The CDR3 region is CAISEGEVSATYITDTQYF. The CDR3 bases are TGTGCCATCAGTGAAGGGGAAGTGAGCGCGACTTACATCACAGATACGCAGTATTTT.

DNA for the CDR3: TGTGCCAGCAGCCATTGGGGGGCGAACACTGAAGCTTTCTTT. It is translated as CASSHWGANTEAFF. The gene calls are TRBV7-9 and TRBJ1-1, with D tentatively TRBD1 (6 bases). Germline assignment: CDR1 SEHNR and CDR2 FQNEAQ (reference sequence). There are 14 residues in the CDR3. Trimming left V 5 bases short and J 1 base short, with 11 bases between.

This clonotype was observed at least ten times. This chain connects TRBV20-1 to TRBJ2-1, with 10 bases fitting TRBD2. From germline, CDR1 is DFQATT and CDR2 SNEGSKA (reference sequence). The V gene end was trimmed by 1 base and the J gene end by 7 bases; junction bases not matched to a gene: 10. The CDR3 has 16 residues. CDR3 protein: CSARALLAGDGNEQFF. The CDR3 DNA is TGCAGTGCTAGAGCTCTTCTAGCGGGAGACGGGAATGAGCAGTTCTTC.

The rearrangement links TRBV19 to TRBJ1-1, with D unresolved. The CDR3 is 15 amino acids. Germline CDR1 LNHDA, CDR2 SQIVND (reference sequence). V lost 6 bases, J lost 1 base, and 15 bases lay in between. The CDR3 sequence is CASRRSGPGNTEAFF. Here the CDR3 DNA reads TGTGCCAGTAGGAGATCAGGACCTGGGAACACTGAAGCTTTCTTT.

In its sample, this clonotype was seen a few times. The chain joins TRBV5-1 to TRBJ2-7, with TRBD2 matching 8 bases. The V gene's germline CDR1 is SGHRS and CDR2 YFSETQ. The CDR3 extends over 17 amino acids. V was clipped by 0 bases and J by 2 bases; unmatched bases: 10. CDR3 nucleotides: TGCGCCAGCAGCTTGGGCCCTTCGCGGGGGGCTACCTACGAGCAGTACTTC. As protein: CASSLGPSRGATYEQYF.

V usage is TRBV19 and J usage is TRBJ2-7; D call uncertain. CDR3 length: 13 residues. Germline CDR1 reads LNHDA; CDR2 reads SQIVND (reference sequence). V lost 6 bases and J 1 base, leaving 10 bases between the germline ends. CDR3 DNA: TGTGCCAGTAGCCCGGCCCCATCCTACGAGCAGTACTTC. Its translation is CASSPAPSYEQYF.

This sequence joins TRBV27 and TRBJ2-3; TRBD2 matches 7 bases. Germline CDR1 is MNHEY and CDR2 is SMNVEV (reference sequence). The CDR3 contains 13 residues. V shed 10 bases and J 0 bases; nucleotides not matched to a gene: 4. The CDR3 loop is CAIRDYSTDTQYF. CDR3 in DNA: TGTGCCATCCGGGACTACAGCACAGATACGCAGTATTTT.

The table lists this clonotype with many counts. The CDR3 region is CASSLGEREFQETQYF. CDR3 sequence (DNA): TGTGCCAGCAGCTTAGGGGAGCGGGAGTTCCAAGAGACCCAGTACTTC. V and J are TRBV7-9 and TRBJ2-5, with 8 bases matching TRBD2. Per germline, CDR1 SEHNR and CDR2 FQNEAQ (reference sequence). V lost 1 base to trimming and J lost 1 base; unmatched junction nucleotides: 5. The CDR3 extends over 16 amino acids.

This clonotype was detected only a few times. The rearrangement joins TRBV7-2 to TRBJ2-7; the D call may be TRBD1 or TRBD2 (5 bases each). Per the germline V gene, CDR1 is SGHTA and CDR2 is FQGNSA. This CDR3 comprises 14 residues. V dropped 2 bases and J dropped 7 bases, with 15 bases sitting between them. The chain's CDR3 is CASSLSIGGREQYF. DNA of the CDR3: TGTGCCAGCAGCTTAAGTATTGGGGGACGGGAGCAGTACTTC.

The chain is built from TRBV12-3 or TRBV12-4 and TRBJ1-1; 8 bases match TRBD1. The CDR3 has 19 residues. Losses at the gene ends were 5 bases for V and 5 bases for J; bases not matched to a gene: 22. DNA of the CDR3: TGTGCCAGCAGTGCAACCGGCAGGGGGCTTGGGAAGGTGATAACTGAAGCTTTCTTT. It codes for CASSATGRGLGKVITEAFF.

There are a few counts of this clonotype. The J gene is TRBJ2-1, the V gene TRBV28; TRBD2 matches at 16 bases. Per the germline V gene, CDR1 is MDHEN and CDR2 is SYDVKM. V gave up 4 bases and J gave up 5 bases; unmatched junction bases: 14. This CDR3 is 20 amino acids long. CDR3 DNA sequence: TGTGCCAGCAGTTACCTTCAGGGACTAGCGGGGGGGAAGTATAACAATGAGCAGTTCTTC. It specifies CASSYLQGLAGGKYNNEQFF.

This clonotype was counted at least ten times. The gene calls are TRBV10-3 and TRBJ1-3; D gene unclear. V shed 3 bases and J shed 1 base, with 13 bases lying between them. CDR3 length: 16 residues. Germline-derived CDR1 and CDR2 are ENHRY and SYGVKD. The CDR3 loop is CAISDTGDLSGNTIYF. CDR3 sequence (DNA): TGTGCCATCAGTGATACCGGGGATTTGTCTGGAAACACCATATATTTT.

This clonotype showed up just a few times. This chain's CDR3 is CATSHTSKLFF. Here the CDR3 DNA reads TGTGCCACCAGTCACACTTCCAAACTGTTTTTT. The chain joins TRBV15 to TRBJ1-4; D is ambiguous. The CDR3 spans 11 residues. Trimming left V 6 bases short and J 11 bases short, with 10 bases between. Germline CDR1 LNHNV, CDR2 YYDKDF (reference sequence).

This clonotype has more than one count but fewer than ten. CDR3 in amino acids: CATEGRGVGTEAFF. CDR3 nucleotide sequence: TGTGCCACGGAGGGACGGGGTGTCGGAACTGAAGCTTTCTTT. The V gene is TRBV6-2 or TRBV6-3, the J gene TRBJ1-1, with D perhaps TRBD1 (5 bases). CDR3 length: 14 amino acids. V was cut by 10 bases and J by 5 bases, with 20 bases left in between. Germline V gene data show CDR1 as MNHEY and CDR2 as SVGEGT.

The chain carries TRBV5-6 and TRBJ1-5; perhaps TRBD1 as D (5 bases). The germline V gene encodes CDR1 SGHDT and CDR2 YYEEEE. This CDR3 has 13 residues. Trimming shortened V by 3 bases and J by 2 bases, and 6 bases separated the two germline ends. The CDR3 protein is CASSSTGNQPQHF. The CDR3 DNA sequence: TGTGCCAGCAGCTCGACAGGCAATCAGCCCCAGCATTTT. Full variable domain (rest looked up from reference TRBV5-6 and TRBJ1-5): DAGVTQSPTHLIKTRGQQVTLRCSPKSGHDTVSWYQQALGQGPQFIFQYYEEEERQRGNFPDRFSGHQFPNYSSELNVNALLLGDSALYLCASSSTGNQPQHFGDGTRLSIL.

A few counts support this clonotype. This chain links TRBV11-2 with TRBJ1-4; the D is unclear. V dropped 4 bases and J dropped 8 bases, with 14 bases sitting between them. This CDR3 spans 14 amino acids. Germline values: CDR1 SGHAT, CDR2 FQNNGV. The CDR3 region is CASSWGREEEKLFF. CDR3 sequence (DNA): TGTGCCAGCAGCTGGGGAAGGGAGGAGGAAAAACTGTTTTTT.

This clonotype was seen at least ten times. CDR3 loop: CASSPLLVTEAFF. The CDR3 region has the DNA TGTGCCAGCAGTCCCCTTTTGGTCACTGAAGCTTTCTTT. The chain links TRBV12-3 or TRBV12-4 to TRBJ1-1, with D uncertain. V was pared by 5 bases and J by 4 bases, with 11 bases between. The CDR3 totals 13 residues.

This rearrangement joins TRBV5-6 to TRBJ1-4; 7 bases are a match to TRBD1. Germline V gene lookup returns CDR1 SGHDT and CDR2 YYEEEE. The trim removed 4 bases at V and 7 bases at J, leaving 7 bases unmatched. The CDR3 totals 14 residues. The CDR3, as DNA: TGTGCCAGCAGCCCGACAGGGATAGGTGAAAAACTGTTTTTT. Amino acid sequence: CASSPTGIGEKLFF.

This clonotype has ten or more counts. This chain joins TRBV5-1 and TRBJ1-1, with 7 bases aligning to TRBD1. Unmatched junction bases numbered 9, after V lost 3 bases and J lost 1 base. This CDR3 spans 16 amino acids. Germline CDR1 and CDR2: SGHRS and YFSETQ. The chain's CDR3 is CASSSLVGTENTEAFF. DNA for the CDR3: TGCGCCAGCAGCTCATTAGTAGGGACAGAGAACACTGAAGCTTTCTTT.

This clonotype was seen only a few times. J is TRBJ2-1 and V is TRBV7-3, with D possibly being TRBD2 (6 bases). Trimming stripped 2 bases from V and 5 bases from J, with 13 bases between. Germline CDR1 is SGHTA and CDR2 is FQGTGA. This CDR3 is built from 15 residues. The CDR3: CASSLERVVNNEQFF. CDR3 sequence (DNA): TGTGCCAGCAGCTTAGAGCGGGTTGTTAACAATGAGCAGTTCTTC. The full variable domain, in which reference TRBV7-3 and TRBJ2-1 provide the parts outside the CDR3, is GAGVSQTPSNKVTEKGKYVELRCDPISGHTALYWYRQSLGQGPEFLIYFQGTGAADDSGLPNDRFFAVRPEGSVSTLKIQRTERGDSAVYLCASSLERVVNNEQFFGPGTRLTVL.